The T cell receptor (beta chain) under discussion was sequenced for a study of blood T cells in healthy people across ages. Germline V gene sequence: CDR1 SGHDT, CDR2 YYEEEE. This CDR3 contains 10 residues. Through a sample-barcoded 5' primer and a J-beta primer mix, a second PCR was run for roughly 6 to 12 cycles. TCRdb ran MiXCR on the 5' RACE reads and lists one entry per CDR3 protein. In the table there are about 1 million distinct CDR3 sequences, over 35% of which are singletons. Worth noting for this clonotype: Germline and junction disagree at one end, which may indicate a read error.

The sample comprised blood. The sequence came from a woman aged 55-69 years in good health. This chain joins TRBV5-6 and TRBJ1-2; unclear D gene. CDR3 region: CYLNGYGYTF. The CDR3, as DNA: TGCTACCTGAACGGGTATGGCTACACCTTC.